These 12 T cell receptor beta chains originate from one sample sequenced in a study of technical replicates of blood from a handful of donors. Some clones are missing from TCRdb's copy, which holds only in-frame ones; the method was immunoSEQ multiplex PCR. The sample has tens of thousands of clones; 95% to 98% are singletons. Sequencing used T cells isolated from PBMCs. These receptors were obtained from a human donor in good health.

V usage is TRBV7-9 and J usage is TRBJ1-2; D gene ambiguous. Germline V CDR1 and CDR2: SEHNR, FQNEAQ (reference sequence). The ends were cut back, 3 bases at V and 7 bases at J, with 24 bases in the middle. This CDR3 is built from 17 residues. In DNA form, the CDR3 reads TGTGCCAGCAGCTTTACCTCCGACCGAGGAGGGTATAGTGGCTACACCTTC. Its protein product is CASSFTSDRGGYSGYTF.

CDR3 region: CASSQGDPLSGIYEQYF. In nucleotides, the CDR3 is TGTGCCAGCAGCCAGGGGGACCCCTTATCGGGGATATACGAGCAGTACTTC. The chain combines TRBV7-2 with TRBJ2-7, with 7 bases that match TRBD1. J gave up 4 bases and V 5 bases, and 17 bases lay outside the gene matches. CDR3 length equals 17 residues. Germline CDR1 is SGHTA and CDR2 is FQGNSA.

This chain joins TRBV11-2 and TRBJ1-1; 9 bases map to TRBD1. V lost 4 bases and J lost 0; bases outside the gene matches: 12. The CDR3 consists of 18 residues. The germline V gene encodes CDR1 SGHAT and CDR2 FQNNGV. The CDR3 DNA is TGTGCCAGCAGCTCGGGACAGGGTCTAGTAGAGGTGAACACTGAAGCTTTCTTT. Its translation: CASSSGQGLVEVNTEAFF.

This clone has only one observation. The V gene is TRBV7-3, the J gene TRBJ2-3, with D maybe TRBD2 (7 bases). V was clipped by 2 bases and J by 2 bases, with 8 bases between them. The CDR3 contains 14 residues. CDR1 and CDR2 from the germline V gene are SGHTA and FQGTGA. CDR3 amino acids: CASSLGGATDTQYF. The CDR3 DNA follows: TGTGCCAGCAGCTTAGGGGGGGCCACAGATACGCAGTATTTT.

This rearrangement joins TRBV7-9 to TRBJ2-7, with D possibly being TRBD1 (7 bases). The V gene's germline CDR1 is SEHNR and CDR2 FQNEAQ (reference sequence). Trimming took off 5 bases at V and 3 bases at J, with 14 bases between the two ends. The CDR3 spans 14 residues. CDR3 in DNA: TGTGCCAGCAGCACCCCAGGGGGGCACTACGAGCAGTACTTC. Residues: CASSTPGGHYEQYF.

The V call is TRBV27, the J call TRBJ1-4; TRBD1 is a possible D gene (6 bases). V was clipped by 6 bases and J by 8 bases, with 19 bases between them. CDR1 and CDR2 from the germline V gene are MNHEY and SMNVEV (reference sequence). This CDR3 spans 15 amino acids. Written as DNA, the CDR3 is TGTGCCAGCAGGGGGCGTGCGGGGGCACGGGAAAAACTGTTTTTT. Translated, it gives CASRGRAGAREKLFF. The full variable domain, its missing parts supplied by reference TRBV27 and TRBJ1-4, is EAQVTQNPRYLITVTGKKLTVTCSQNMNHEYMSWYRQDPGLGLRQIYYSMNVEVTDKGDVPEGYKVSRKEKRNFPLILESPSPNQTSLYFCASRGRAGAREKLFFGSGTQLSVL.

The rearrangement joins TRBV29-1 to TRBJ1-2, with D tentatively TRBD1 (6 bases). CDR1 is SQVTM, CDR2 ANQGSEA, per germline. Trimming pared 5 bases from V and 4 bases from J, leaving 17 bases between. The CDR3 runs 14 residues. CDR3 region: CSVSSGQLGYGYTF. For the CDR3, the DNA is TGCAGCGTTTCTTCTGGACAGCTGGGCTATGGCTACACCTTC.

CDR3 sequence (DNA): TGTGCCAGCAAACAGGGGGCTAGAAATCAGCCCCAGCATTTT. It encodes CASKQGARNQPQHF. The J gene is TRBJ1-5, the V gene TRBV6-1; TRBD1 matches 9 bases. CDR1 MNHNS and CDR2 SASEGT come from the germline V gene. V shed 7 bases, J shed 4 bases, and the junction held 5 bases outside the gene matches. The CDR3 sequence is 14 residues long.

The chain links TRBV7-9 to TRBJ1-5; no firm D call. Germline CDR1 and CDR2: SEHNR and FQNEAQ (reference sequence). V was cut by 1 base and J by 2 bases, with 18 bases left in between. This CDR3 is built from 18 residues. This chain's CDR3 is CASSLVGRGGVGNQPQHF. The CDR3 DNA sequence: TGTGCCAGCAGCTTAGTCGGCAGAGGAGGTGTTGGCAATCAGCCCCAGCATTTT.

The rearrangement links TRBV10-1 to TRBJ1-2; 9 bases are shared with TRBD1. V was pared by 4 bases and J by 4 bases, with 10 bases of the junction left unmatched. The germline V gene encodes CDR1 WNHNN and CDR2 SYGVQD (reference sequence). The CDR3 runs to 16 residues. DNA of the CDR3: TGCGCCAGCAGTGGACCAAGACAGGGGGGAGCCTATGGCTACACCTTC. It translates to CASSGPRQGGAYGYTF.

As DNA, the CDR3 is TGTGCCAGCAGCTTATTGGGGCAAACGAACACCGGGGAGCTGTTTTTT. Its protein is CASSLLGQTNTGELFF. V gene TRBV11-2 combines with J gene TRBJ2-2, with a tentative D call TRBD1 (5 bases). CDR1 and CDR2 from the germline V gene are SGHAT and FQNNGV. V shed 2 bases and J shed 0 bases, with 10 bases lying between them. The CDR3 spans 16 residues.

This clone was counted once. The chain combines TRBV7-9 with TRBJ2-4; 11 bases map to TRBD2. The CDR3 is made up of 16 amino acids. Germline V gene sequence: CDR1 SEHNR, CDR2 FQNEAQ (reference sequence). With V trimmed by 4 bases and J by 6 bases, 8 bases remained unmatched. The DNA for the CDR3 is TGTGCCAGCAGCTACCGAGAGGGGACTAGCGGAAACATTCAGTACTTC. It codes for CASSYREGTSGNIQYF.